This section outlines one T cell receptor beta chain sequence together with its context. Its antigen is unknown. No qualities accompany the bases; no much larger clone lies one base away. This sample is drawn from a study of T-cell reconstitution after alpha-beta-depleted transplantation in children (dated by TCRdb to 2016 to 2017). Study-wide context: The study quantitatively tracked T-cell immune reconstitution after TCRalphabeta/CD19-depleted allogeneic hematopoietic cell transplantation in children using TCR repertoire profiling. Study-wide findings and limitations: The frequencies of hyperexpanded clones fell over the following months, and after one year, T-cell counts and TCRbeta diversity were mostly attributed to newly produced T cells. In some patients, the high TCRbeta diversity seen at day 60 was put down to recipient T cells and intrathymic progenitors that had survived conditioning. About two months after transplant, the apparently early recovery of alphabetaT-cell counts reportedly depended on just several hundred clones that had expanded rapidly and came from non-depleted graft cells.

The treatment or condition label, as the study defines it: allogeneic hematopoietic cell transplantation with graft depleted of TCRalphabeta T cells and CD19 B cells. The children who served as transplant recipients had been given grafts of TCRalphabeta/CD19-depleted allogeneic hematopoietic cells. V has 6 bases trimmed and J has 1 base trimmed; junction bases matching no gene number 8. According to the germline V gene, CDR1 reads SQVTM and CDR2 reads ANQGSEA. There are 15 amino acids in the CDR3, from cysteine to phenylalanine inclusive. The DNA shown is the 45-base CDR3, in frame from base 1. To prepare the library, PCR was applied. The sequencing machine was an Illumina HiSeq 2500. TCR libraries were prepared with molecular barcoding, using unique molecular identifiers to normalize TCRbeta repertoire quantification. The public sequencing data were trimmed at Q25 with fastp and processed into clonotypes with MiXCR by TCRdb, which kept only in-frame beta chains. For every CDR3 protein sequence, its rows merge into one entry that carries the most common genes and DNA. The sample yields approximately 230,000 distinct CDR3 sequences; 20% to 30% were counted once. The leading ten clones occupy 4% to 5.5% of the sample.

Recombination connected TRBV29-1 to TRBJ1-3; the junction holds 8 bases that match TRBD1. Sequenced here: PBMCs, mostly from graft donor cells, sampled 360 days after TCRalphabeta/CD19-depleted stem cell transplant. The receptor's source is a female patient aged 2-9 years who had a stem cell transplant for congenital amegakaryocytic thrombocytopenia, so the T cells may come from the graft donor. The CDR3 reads CSVGVTGGSGNTIYF. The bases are TGCAGCGTGGGGGTCACAGGGGGATCTGGAAACACCATATATTTT.